This T cell receptor (beta chain) was profiled in a study of shared clonotypes between healthy human individuals. Background on the study: The donors, a couple of women and a few men, were aged 18 to 49.

Germline V gene data show CDR1 as SGHRS and CDR2 as YFSETQ. Trimming left V 0 bases short and J 2 bases short, with 8 bases between. This CDR3 comprises 14 residues. Of note for this clone: Other DNA sequences in this sample translate to the same CDR3.

Assay execution proceeded at the deep level. The table came from immunoSEQ multiplex PCR; TCRdb's copy has only in-frame clones and leaves some out. The sample consists of some 450,000 clones, roughly three quarters of them appearing once. Donors had no recently reported acute infections or vaccinations and were HIV-negative. The origin of this receptor is a woman between 40 and 50 years old in good health. Some clones in this sample may be carry-over from other donors' samples. Sequenced: PBMCs. The chain links TRBV5-1 to TRBJ2-5; D uncertain. The CDR3 coding sequence is TGCGCCAGCAGCTTGGGGGCGGCTCAAGAGACCCAGTACTTC. This codes for CASSLGAAQETQYF.